Listed below are T cell receptor beta chains from one sample, sequenced in a study of T cell repertoires in cytomegalovirus infection. These receptors have no known antigen. TCRdb reprocessed the reads via MiXCR and lists one record per CDR3 protein. The sample holds 95,000 to 150,000 distinct CDR3 sequences, over 25% seen once. The sequencing used CD8+ T cells from cultured PBMCs, collected from culture after CMV antigen stimulation. These receptors were collected from a human donor in good health (CMV status not recorded). Some clones in this sample may be carry-over from other donors' samples. Both conserved end residues are part of each CDR3. D genes are given only for firm matches. Clone size, where shown, is once, few, many, or a class for clones that have expanded.

few	-	TRBV11-2	TRBJ2-3	CASSLGRYTDTQYF	TGTGCCAGCAGCTTAGGGAGATACACAGATACGCAGTATTTT
few	-	TRBV4-1	TRBJ1-2	CASSPWTGYGYTF	TGCGCCAGCAGCCCATGGACCGGTTATGGCTACACCTTC
-	-	TRBV28	TRBJ2-7	CASTRVRHEQYF	TGTGCCAGCACCAGGGTTCGGCACGAGCAGTACTTC
-	-	TRBV7-2	TRBJ1-1	CASSPVGQMNTEAFF	TGTGCCAGCAGCCCGGTTGGGCAGATGAACACTGAAGCTTTCTTT
-	-	TRBV4-3	TRBJ1-1	CASSPSGFTEAFF	TGCGCCAGCAGCCCCTCAGGGTTCACTGAAGCTTTCTTT
-	-	TRBV4-2	TRBJ2-7	CASSQDPGSEQYF	TGTGCCAGCAGCCAAGATCCGGGGAGCGAGCAGTACTTC
few	-	TRBV25-1	TRBJ1-1	CAIRRRGSYRDTEAFF	TGTGCCATCCGTCGGCGGGGGTCTTATCGGGACACTGAAGCTTTCTTT
few	TRBD2	TRBV6-5	TRBJ2-7	CASSYGGGGSYEQYF	TGTGCCAGCAGTTACGGGGGGGGTGGCTCCTACGAGCAGTACTTC
many	-	TRBV5-1	TRBJ2-1	CASSLNNEQFF	TGTGCCAGCAGCTTGAACAATGAGCAGTTCTTC
few	-	TRBV7-2	TRBJ1-1	CASSHPASALMNTEAFF	TGTGCCAGCAGCCACCCCGCAAGCGCACTTATGAACACTGAAGCTTTCTTT
-	-	TRBV24-1	TRBJ2-5	CATSRDGETQYF	TGTGCCACCAGTCGAGATGGGGAGACCCAGTACTTC
-	-	TRBV24-1	TRBJ2-2	CATSDLGTPNTGELFF	TGTGCCACCAGTGATTTAGGGACACCGAACACCGGGGAGCTGTTTTTT
few	-	TRBV29-1	TRBJ2-2	CSGLHRNTGELFF	TGCAGCGGGCTCCATCGGAACACCGGGGAGCTGTTTTTT
once	TRBD1	TRBV4-1	TRBJ1-4	CASSQRPGTGMGEKLFF	TGCGCCAGCAGCCAACGTCCCGGGACAGGGATGGGAGAAAAACTGTTTTTT
-	-	TRBV14	TRBJ1-5	CASSQGSGGVGQPQHF	TGTGCCAGCAGCCAAGGATCGGGAGGGGTCGGTCAGCCCCAGCATTTT
few	-	TRBV7-2	TRBJ1-1	CASSWGGGVPEAFF	TGTGCCAGCAGCTGGGGGGGCGGGGTCCCTGAAGCTTTCTTT
-	TRBD2	TRBV7-2	TRBJ2-5	CASSARGGDLETQYF	TGTGCCAGCAGCGCCCGGGGAGGGGATTTAGAGACCCAGTACTTC
many	-	TRBV7-2	TRBJ1-1	CASSLGGTLNTEAFF	TGTGCCAGCAGCTTAGGTGGGACCTTGAACACTGAAGCTTTCTTT
few	-	TRBV7-9	TRBJ1-5	CASSQPGPGDQPQHF	TGTGCCAGCAGCCAGCCGGGACCCGGAGATCAGCCCCAGCATTTT
many	TRBD1	TRBV7-2	TRBJ2-2	CASSEQGAAGELFF	TGTGCCAGCAGCGAACAGGGGGCCGCCGGGGAGCTGTTTTTT
few	-	TRBV5-4	TRBJ2-2	CASSLYGGGRGELFF	TGTGCCAGCAGCCTGTACGGGGGCGGTCGCGGGGAGCTGTTTTTT
few	-	TRBV11-2	TRBJ2-7	CASSLGVGGYEQYF	TGTGCCAGCAGCTTAGGGGTAGGGGGCTACGAGCAGTACTTC
-	-	TRBV5-6	TRBJ2-1	CASSLLPFRDEQFF	TGTGCCAGCAGCTTGCTCCCCTTCCGCGATGAGCAGTTCTTC
-	-	TRBV27	TRBJ2-1	CASSLISPYNEQFF	TGTGCCAGCAGTTTAATATCCCCCTACAATGAGCAGTTCTTC
few	TRBD2	TRBV12-3/TRBV12-4	TRBJ2-1	CASSLAGGPGNEQFF	TGTGCCAGCAGCTTAGCGGGGGGGCCGGGGAATGAGCAGTTCTTC